The 29 T cell receptor beta chains presented below share a single source sample, sequenced in a study of blood T cells in healthy people across ages. Combining a sample-barcoded 5' primer with a J-beta primer mix, a second PCR ran for roughly 6 to 12 cycles. TCRdb redid the calling of the 5' RACE reads with MiXCR, one entry per CDR3 protein. Seen here are 1.4 million to 1.5 million distinct CDR3 sequences, about 43% observed once, and the top ten hold 7.9%. The specimen sequenced was blood. These receptors came from a woman younger than 30 in good health.

The chain employs TRBV15 and TRBJ2-1; TRBD2 might be the D (6 bases). The germline V gene encodes CDR1 LNHNV and CDR2 YYDKDF (reference sequence). This CDR3 region has 15 residues. V lost 5 bases, J lost 5 bases, and 16 bases lay in between. The CDR3 DNA follows: TGTGCCACCAGCCGGTTCGGGGAGGCGAACAATGAGCAGTTCTTC. Amino acid sequence: CATSRFGEANNEQFF.

Concerning this clonotype: Relative to the germline gene, one junction end is altered; a read error may explain this. The V gene is TRBV7-9, the J gene TRBJ2-1, with TRBD2 matching over 9 bases. The closer fit of TRBJ2-7 to the DNA end suggests the J call may be wrong. Germline CDR1 is SEHNR and CDR2 is FQNEAQ (reference sequence). The CDR3 loop spans 19 amino acids. CDR3 bases: TGTGCCGGCAGCCCAGAGGGTCGGCTAGCGGGATTCTCCTACAATGAGCAGTACTTC. Its protein product is CAGSPEGRLAGFSYNEQYF.

This clonotype came up many times. The chain is built from TRBV4-1 and TRBJ2-7; 14 bases match TRBD2. The length of the CDR3 is 18 residues. Germline loops: CDR1 MGHRA, CDR2 YSYEKL. V gave up 0 bases and J gave up 6 bases; unmatched junction bases: 10. CDR3 nucleotide sequence: TGCGCCAGCAGCCAAGATTGGACTAGCGGGAGGAAGAGAGGCGAGCAGTACTTC. Amino acids: CASSQDWTSGRKRGEQYF.

The sample holds a few counts of this clonotype. V is TRBV7-2 and J is TRBJ2-3; possible D gene TRBD2, 5 bases. Deletions cut 0 bases from V and 10 bases from J, with 11 bases between. CDR1 and CDR2 (germline): SGHTA, FQGNSA. This CDR3 contains 13 residues. The CDR3 DNA reads as TGTGCCAGCAGCTTAGCTCTTACGGAGGCGCAGTATTTT. Protein sequence: CASSLALTEAQYF.

This clonotype was counted a few times. V gene TRBV21-1 combines with J gene TRBJ2-1; the tabulated D call, TRBD2, remains unverified against the DNA. TRBV21-1 is flagged as a pseudogene. This CDR3 is built from 18 residues. The CDR3 DNA reads as TGTGCCAGCAGCAAAGGAAGGGACAGACTAGCGGATCACAATGAGCAGTTCTTC. Protein product: CASSKGRDRLADHNEQFF.

This rearrangement joins TRBV7-9 to TRBJ2-1, with TRBD2 matching 10 bases. CDR1 is SEHNR, CDR2 FQNEAQ, per germline (reference sequence). The V and J ends lost 6 bases and 14 bases, in that order; junction bases with no gene match: 7. This CDR3 comprises 12 residues. The CDR3 DNA reads as TGTGCCAGCAGTTACTCTAGCGGGAGCGAGTTCTTC. Translation: CASSYSSGSEFF.

The rearrangement links TRBV12-3 or TRBV12-4 to TRBJ1-2; TRBD1 agrees at 8 bases. The J segment lost 4 bases and the V segment lost 2 bases, leaving 6 bases of the junction unmatched. The CDR3 spans 15 residues. This CDR3 is CASSLRPGTGYGYTF. In nucleotides, the CDR3 is TGTGCCAGCAGTTTAAGGCCCGGGACAGGCTATGGCTACACCTTC.

On this clonotype itself: An end of the junction does not agree with germline; a read error may underlie this. The J gene is TRBJ2-3, the V gene TRBV5-1; maybe TRBD1 (7 bases). There are 12 residues in the CDR3. The V gene's germline CDR1 is SGHRS and CDR2 YFSETQ. The CDR3, as DNA: TGCGCCAGCAGTGGGGGGACAGATGCGCAGTATTTT. Protein product: CASSGGTDAQYF.

The chain has TRBV29-1 and TRBJ1-5; 8 bases are a match to TRBD1. Germline assignment: CDR1 SQVTM and CDR2 ANQGSEA. CDR3 length equals 13 residues. V lost 2 bases and J lost 8; bases outside the gene matches: 5. The CDR3 reads CSVERVTGEPQHF. CDR3 coding DNA: TGCAGCGTTGAACGAGTGACAGGGGAGCCCCAGCATTTT.

In this sample, this clonotype turned up a few times. The rearrangement links TRBV7-2 to TRBJ2-7; the D gene is possibly TRBD1 (5 bases). V was shortened by 3 bases and J by 2 bases, with 14 bases between the two germline ends. Germline V lookup: CDR1 SGHTA, CDR2 FQGNSA. The CDR3 sequence is 15 residues long. CDR3 DNA: TGTGCCAGCAGCTTTACACCTGGACACGCCTACGAGCAGTACTTC. Translation: CASSFTPGHAYEQYF.

In this sample, this clonotype turned up a few times. V and J are TRBV28 and TRBJ2-5; unclear D gene. Matching the DNA end better, TRBJ2-7 makes the J call doubtful. CDR1 and CDR2 (germline): MDHEN, SYDVKM. CDR3 length equals 13 residues. The CDR3 is CASQMAAVHEQYF. Here the CDR3 DNA reads TGTGCCAGCCAGATGGCGGCAGTTCACGAGCAGTACTTC.

This rearrangement joins TRBV20-1 to TRBJ2-5; 7 bases agree with TRBD2. The CDR3 has 13 amino acids. With 5 bases clipped from V and 2 bases from J, the junction kept 5 bases outside the gene matches. CDR1 and CDR2 from the germline V gene are DFQATT and SNEGSKA (reference sequence). CDR3 residues: CSAVSGEQETQYF. The CDR3 nucleotides read TGCAGTGCTGTCAGCGGGGAACAAGAGACCCAGTACTTC.

This clonotype was counted only a few times. The rearrangement joins TRBV7-2 to TRBJ2-7, with 7 bases matching TRBD2. The CDR3 contains 14 residues. V was clipped by 7 bases and J by 1 base; unmatched bases: 7. Per the germline V gene, CDR1 is SGHTA and CDR2 is FQGNSA. The CDR3 region is CASTAVGGSYEQYF. In DNA, the CDR3 is TGTGCCAGCACCGCCGTGGGGGGGTCCTACGAGCAGTACTTC.

This clonotype was found a few times. This may stem from a read error, because a much larger clone lies one nucleotide away. The chain recombines TRBV10-3 with TRBJ2-4; D is ambiguous. Gene TRBJ2-7 matches the end of the DNA better, so the J call may be wrong. The CDR3 contains 11 residues. The germline V gene encodes CDR1 ENHRY and CDR2 SYGVKD. In nucleotides, the CDR3 is TGTGCCATCGGTGATCTGAACGAGCAGTACTTC. This codes for CAIGDLNEQYF.

The V call is TRBV28, the J call TRBJ1-1; D unclear. V dropped 3 bases and J dropped 0 bases, with 11 bases sitting between them. The germline V gene encodes CDR1 MDHEN and CDR2 SYDVKM. This CDR3 has 15 residues. The CDR3 protein is CASSLALFMNTEAFF. CDR3 bases: TGTGCCAGCAGTTTGGCTTTATTTATGAACACTGAAGCTTTCTTT.

This chain joins TRBV4-1 and TRBJ2-5, with D unclear. Germline lookup yields CDR1 MGHRA and CDR2 YSYEKL. V was pared by 4 bases and J by 4 bases, with 16 bases between. This CDR3 region has 15 residues. The CDR3 nucleotides are TGCGCCAGCAGCCTCGTGCCCGGGTTTCGAGAGACCCAGTACTTC. It yields the protein CASSLVPGFRETQYF.

This clonotype turned up a few times. The gene calls are TRBV6-5 and TRBJ2-4; 10 nucleotides match TRBD2. The J call may be wrong; the DNA end is better matched by TRBJ2-7. The CDR3 consists of 17 residues. Germline V gene lookup returns CDR1 MNHEY and CDR2 SVGAGI. The CDR3, as DNA: TGTGCCAGCAGTTGGGGGATCTCCACTAGCGGGGTGGGCGAGCAGTACTTC. Its translation: CASSWGISTSGVGEQYF.

This clonotype appeared a few times. The V gene is TRBV29-1, the J gene TRBJ1-2; unclear D gene. Trimming left V 5 bases short and J 4 bases short, with 14 bases between. The germline V gene encodes CDR1 SQVTM and CDR2 ANQGSEA. The CDR3 extends over 13 amino acids. The CDR3 nucleotides are TGCAGCGTTCTTTTGAGCGAAACCTATGGCTACACCTTC. Its protein product is CSVLLSETYGYTF.

This sequence joins TRBV9 and TRBJ1-2, with D perhaps matching TRBD1 (5 bases). The V gene lost 0 bases and the J gene lost 7 bases, with 13 bases spanning the gap. CDR1 is SGDLS, CDR2 YYNGEE, per germline. This CDR3 spans 14 amino acids. In DNA form, the CDR3 reads TGTGCCAGCAGCGTAGGGGGGGGAACGAGTGGCTACACCTTC. Protein sequence: CASSVGGGTSGYTF.

This clonotype showed up just a few times. The chain joins TRBV12-3 or TRBV12-4 to TRBJ2-6; D remains ambiguous. The CDR3 has 13 amino acids. V lost 8 bases and J 0 bases, leaving 5 bases between the germline ends. CDR3 loop: CASLDSGANVLTF. CDR3 DNA: TGTGCCAGCTTGGACTCTGGGGCCAACGTCCTGACTTTC.

The chain has TRBV6-5 and TRBJ2-7, with 8 bases lining up with TRBD2. Germline trimming cut 2 bases from V and 0 bases from J; bases unmatched to any gene: 12. This CDR3 comprises 18 residues. Germline V CDR1 and CDR2: MNHEY, SVGAGI. CDR3 in amino acids: CASSYPSSSGESSYEQYF. CDR3 coding DNA: TGTGCCAGCAGTTACCCGTCGAGTAGCGGGGAAAGCTCCTACGAGCAGTACTTC.

This clonotype was seen a few times. This rearrangement joins TRBV10-3 to TRBJ2-7, with TRBD1 matching 7 bases. This CDR3 contains 13 residues. With V trimmed by 7 bases and J by 1 base, 4 bases remained unmatched. Germline CDR1 and CDR2: ENHRY and SYGVKD. CDR3 sequence: CAITTDRSYEQYF. The CDR3, as DNA: TGTGCCATCACCACGGACAGGTCCTACGAGCAGTACTTC.

This chain joins TRBV7-2 and TRBJ2-3; no clear D. CDR1 and CDR2 (germline): SGHTA, FQGNSA. V was cut by 9 bases and J by 7 bases, with 20 bases left in between. The CDR3 sequence is 14 residues long. The CDR3 is CASSLTRGRNTQYF. The CDR3 region has the DNA TGTGCCAGTAGCCTAACCCGTGGAAGGAATACGCAGTATTTT.

Ten or more counts support this clonotype. The rearrangement links TRBV2 to TRBJ1-1, with D perhaps TRBD1 (5 bases). The length of the CDR3 is 11 residues. The germline V and J ends were trimmed by 8 bases and 7 bases, with 11 bases remaining between them. Germline V gene data show CDR1 as SNHLY and CDR2 as FYNNEI. The CDR3: CASGEGREAFF. DNA for the CDR3: TGTGCCAGCGGCGAGGGGCGTGAAGCTTTCTTT.

The rearrangement links TRBV5-4 to TRBJ2-4; D not certain. The J call is uncertain, as TRBJ2-5 better fits the DNA end. There are 14 residues in the CDR3. Per the germline V gene, CDR1 is SGHNT and CDR2 is YYREEE (reference sequence). This CDR3 is CASSRSDNQETQYF. In DNA form, the CDR3 reads TGTGCCAGCAGCCGCTCAGACAACCAAGAGACCCAGTACTTC.

The chain has TRBV4-2 and TRBJ2-7; 8 bases match TRBD2. V shed 0 bases and J 5 bases; nucleotides not matched to a gene: 9. The CDR3 is 16 residues long. CDR1 is LGHNA, CDR2 YNFKEQ, per germline. The CDR3 sequence: CASSQEGSGSRNEQYF. The CDR3 coding sequence is TGTGCCAGCAGCCAAGAAGGGAGCGGGAGCAGGAACGAGCAGTACTTC.

This clonotype turned up a few times. V usage is TRBV6-5 and J usage is TRBJ2-5; 7 nucleotides match TRBD2. The germline gives CDR1 MNHEY, CDR2 SVGAGI. The CDR3 sequence is 17 residues long. V lost 2 bases and J lost 3; bases outside the gene matches: 12. DNA of the CDR3: TGTGCCAGCAGTTACCGCACCCCGGGACTACTCAAAGAGACCCAGTACTTC. Its translation is CASSYRTPGLLKETQYF.

The CDR3 coding sequence is TGTGCCAGCAGTTTTCGGTACACCACCTACGAGCAGTACTTC. Its translation: CASSFRYTTYEQYF. The chain couples TRBV28 to TRBJ2-7; D is uncertain. Trimming removed 3 bases from V and 2 bases from J, with 11 bases in between. CDR1 is MDHEN, CDR2 SYDVKM, per germline. CDR3 length equals 14 residues.

This chain links TRBV15 with TRBJ1-1, with 10 bases that match TRBD1. V was pared by 3 bases and J by 6 bases, with 4 bases of the junction left unmatched. This CDR3 is built from 14 residues. Germline V gene data show CDR1 as LNHNV and CDR2 as YYDKDF (reference sequence). The CDR3 nucleotides are TGTGCCACCAGCAGGGCCGGGACAGGGGCTGAAGCTTTCTTT. Translating it yields CATSRAGTGAEAFF.